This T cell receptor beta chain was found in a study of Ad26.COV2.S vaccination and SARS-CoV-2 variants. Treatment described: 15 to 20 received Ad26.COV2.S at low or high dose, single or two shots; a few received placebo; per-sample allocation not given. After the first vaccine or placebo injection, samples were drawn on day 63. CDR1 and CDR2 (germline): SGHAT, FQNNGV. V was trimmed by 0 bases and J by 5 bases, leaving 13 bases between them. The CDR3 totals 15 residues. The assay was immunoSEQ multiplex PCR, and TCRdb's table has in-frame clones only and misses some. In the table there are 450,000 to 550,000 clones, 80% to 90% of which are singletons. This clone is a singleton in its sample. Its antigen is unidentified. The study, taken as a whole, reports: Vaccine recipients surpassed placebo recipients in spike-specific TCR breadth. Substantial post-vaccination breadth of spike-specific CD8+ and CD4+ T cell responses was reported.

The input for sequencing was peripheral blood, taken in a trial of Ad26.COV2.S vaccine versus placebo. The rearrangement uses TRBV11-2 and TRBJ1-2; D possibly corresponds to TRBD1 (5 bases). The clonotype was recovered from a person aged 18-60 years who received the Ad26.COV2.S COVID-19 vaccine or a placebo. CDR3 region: CASSLEGGELYGYTF. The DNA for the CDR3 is TGTGCCAGCAGCTTAGAGGGGGGAGAGTTGTATGGCTACACCTTC.